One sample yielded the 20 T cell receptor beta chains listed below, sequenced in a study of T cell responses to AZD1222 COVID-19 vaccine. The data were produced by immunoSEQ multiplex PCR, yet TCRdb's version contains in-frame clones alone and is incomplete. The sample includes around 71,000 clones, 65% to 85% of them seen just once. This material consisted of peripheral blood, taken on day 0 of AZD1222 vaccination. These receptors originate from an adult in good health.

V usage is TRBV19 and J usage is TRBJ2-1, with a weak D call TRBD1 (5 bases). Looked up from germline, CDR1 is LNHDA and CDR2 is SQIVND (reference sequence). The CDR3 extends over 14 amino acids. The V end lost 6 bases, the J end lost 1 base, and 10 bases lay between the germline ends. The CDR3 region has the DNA TGTGCCAGTAGGAAGACAGATTCCTACAATGAGCAGTTCTTC. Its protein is CASRKTDSYNEQFF.

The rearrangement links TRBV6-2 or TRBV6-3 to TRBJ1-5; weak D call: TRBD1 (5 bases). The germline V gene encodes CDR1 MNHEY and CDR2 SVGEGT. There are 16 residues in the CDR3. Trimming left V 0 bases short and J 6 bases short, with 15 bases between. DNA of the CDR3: TGTGCCAGCAGTTACTCGACGGGGCGGAGGGGTCAGCCCCAGCATTTT. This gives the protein CASSYSTGRRGQPQHF.

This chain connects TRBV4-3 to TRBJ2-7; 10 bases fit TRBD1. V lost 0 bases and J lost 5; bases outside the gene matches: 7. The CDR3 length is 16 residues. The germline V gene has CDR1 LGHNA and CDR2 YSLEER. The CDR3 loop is CASSQDPGQGRHEQYF. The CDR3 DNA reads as TGCGCCAGCAGCCAAGATCCGGGACAGGGGCGGCACGAGCAGTACTTC.

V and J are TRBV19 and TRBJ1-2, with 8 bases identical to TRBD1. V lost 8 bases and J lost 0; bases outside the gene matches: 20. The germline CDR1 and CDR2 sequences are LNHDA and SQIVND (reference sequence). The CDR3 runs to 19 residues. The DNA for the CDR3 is TGTGCCAGTTCCGACCTGGCCGGGACAGGTTCTCGACCTAACTATGGCTACACCTTC. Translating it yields CASSDLAGTGSRPNYGYTF.

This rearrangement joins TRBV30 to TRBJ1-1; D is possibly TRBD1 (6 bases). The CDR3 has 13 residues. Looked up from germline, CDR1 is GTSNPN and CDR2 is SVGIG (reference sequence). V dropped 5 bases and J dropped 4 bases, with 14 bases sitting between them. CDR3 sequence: CAWVTGRITEAFF. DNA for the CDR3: TGTGCCTGGGTAACAGGGCGGATCACTGAAGCTTTCTTT.

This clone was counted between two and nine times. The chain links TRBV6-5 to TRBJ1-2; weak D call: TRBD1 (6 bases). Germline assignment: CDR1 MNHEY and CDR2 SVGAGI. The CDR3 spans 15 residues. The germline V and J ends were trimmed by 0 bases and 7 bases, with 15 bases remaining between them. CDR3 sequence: CASSYSRQVAGGYTF. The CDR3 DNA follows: TGTGCCAGCAGTTACTCGAGACAGGTCGCGGGTGGCTACACCTTC.

The CDR3 here is CAWSGGVRKGRYGYTF. CDR3 nucleotides: TGTGCCTGGAGCGGTGGCGTGAGGAAGGGCCGCTATGGCTACACCTTC. This sequence joins TRBV30 and TRBJ1-2; D is uncertain. The CDR3 has 16 residues. Germline CDR1 GTSNPN, CDR2 SVGIG (reference sequence). Trimming removed 3 bases from V and 4 bases from J, with 21 bases in between.

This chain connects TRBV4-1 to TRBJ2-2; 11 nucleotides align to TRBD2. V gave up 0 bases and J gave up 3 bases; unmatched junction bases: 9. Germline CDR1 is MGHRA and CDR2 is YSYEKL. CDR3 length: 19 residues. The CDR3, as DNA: TGCGCCAGCAGCCAAGATCCGATAGCGGGAGGGCCAGACACCGGGGAGCTGTTTTTT. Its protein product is CASSQDPIAGGPDTGELFF.

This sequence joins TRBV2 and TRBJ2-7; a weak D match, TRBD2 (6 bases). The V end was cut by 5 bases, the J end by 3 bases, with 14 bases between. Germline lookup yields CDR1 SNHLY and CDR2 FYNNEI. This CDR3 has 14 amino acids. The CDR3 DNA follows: TGTGCCAGCAGTACCGCGGGACTTAGCTACGAGCAGTACTTC. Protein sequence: CASSTAGLSYEQYF.

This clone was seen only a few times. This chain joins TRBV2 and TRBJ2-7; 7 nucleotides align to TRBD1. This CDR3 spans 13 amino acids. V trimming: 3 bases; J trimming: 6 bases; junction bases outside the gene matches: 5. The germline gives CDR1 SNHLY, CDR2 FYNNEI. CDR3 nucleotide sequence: TGTGCCAGCAGTGAGGGACAGTGGGGCGAGCAGTACTTC. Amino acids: CASSEGQWGEQYF.

CDR3 sequence: CASSFSGGPNTGELFF. The CDR3 DNA sequence: TGTGCCAGCAGCTTCAGCGGGGGGCCGAACACCGGGGAGCTGTTTTTT. The chain joins TRBV11-2 to TRBJ2-2, with 9 bases aligning to TRBD2. The germline V gene has CDR1 SGHAT and CDR2 FQNNGV. V shed 3 bases, J shed 0 bases, and the junction held 2 bases outside the gene matches. This CDR3 comprises 16 residues.

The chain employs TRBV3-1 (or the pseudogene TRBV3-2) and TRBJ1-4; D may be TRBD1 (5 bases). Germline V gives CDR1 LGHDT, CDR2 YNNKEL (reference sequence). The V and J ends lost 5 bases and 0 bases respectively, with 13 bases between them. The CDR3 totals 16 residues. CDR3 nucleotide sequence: TGTGCCAGCAGCGACGGGACGGACGCAACTAATGAAAAACTGTTTTTT. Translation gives CASSDGTDATNEKLFF.

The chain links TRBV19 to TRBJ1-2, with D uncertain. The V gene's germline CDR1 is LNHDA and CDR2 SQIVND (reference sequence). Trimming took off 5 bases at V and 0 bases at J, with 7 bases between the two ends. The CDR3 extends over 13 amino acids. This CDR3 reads CASSGSSNYGYTF. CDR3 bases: TGTGCCAGTAGTGGATCATCTAACTATGGCTACACCTTC. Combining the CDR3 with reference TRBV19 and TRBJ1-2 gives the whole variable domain DGGITQSPKYLFRKEGQNVTLSCEQNLNHDAMYWYRQDPGQGLRLIYYSQIVNDFQKGDIAEGYSVSREKKESFPLTVTSAQKNPTAFYLCASSGSSNYGYTFGSGTRLTVV.

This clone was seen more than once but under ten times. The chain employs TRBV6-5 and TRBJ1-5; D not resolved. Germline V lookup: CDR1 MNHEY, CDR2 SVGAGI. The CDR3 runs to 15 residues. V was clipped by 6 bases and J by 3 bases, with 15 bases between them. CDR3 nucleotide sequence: TGTGCCAGCAGGCCACCAGGCAGCTCCAATCAGCCCCAGCATTTT. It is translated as CASRPPGSSNQPQHF.

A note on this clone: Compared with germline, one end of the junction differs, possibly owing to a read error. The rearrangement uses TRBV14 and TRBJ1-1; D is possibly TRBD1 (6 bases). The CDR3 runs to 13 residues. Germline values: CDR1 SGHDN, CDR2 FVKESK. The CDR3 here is CASSQGAVQGCEF. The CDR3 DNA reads TGTGCCAGCAGCCAAGGGGCTGTTCAGGGGTGTGAATTT.

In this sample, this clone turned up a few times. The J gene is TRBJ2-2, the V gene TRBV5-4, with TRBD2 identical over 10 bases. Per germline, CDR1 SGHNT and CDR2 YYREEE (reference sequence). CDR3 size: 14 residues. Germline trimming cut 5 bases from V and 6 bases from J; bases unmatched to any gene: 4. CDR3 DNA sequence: TGTGCCAGCAGTCGAGGGACTAGCGCCGGGGAGCTGTTTTTT. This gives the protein CASSRGTSAGELFF.

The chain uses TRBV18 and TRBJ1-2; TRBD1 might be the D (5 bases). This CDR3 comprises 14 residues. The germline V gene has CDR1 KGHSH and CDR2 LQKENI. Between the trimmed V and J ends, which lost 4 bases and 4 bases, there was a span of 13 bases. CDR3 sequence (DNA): TGTGCCAGCTCACGCAGCGGGGCCCGCTATGGCTACACCTTC. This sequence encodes CASSRSGARYGYTF.

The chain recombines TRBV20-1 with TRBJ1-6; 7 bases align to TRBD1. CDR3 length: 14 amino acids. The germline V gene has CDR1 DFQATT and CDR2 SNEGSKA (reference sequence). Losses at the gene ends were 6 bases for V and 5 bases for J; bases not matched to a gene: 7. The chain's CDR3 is CSASRQGNNSPLHF. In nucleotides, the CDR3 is TGCAGTGCCAGTCGACAGGGCAATAATTCACCCCTCCACTTT.

This CDR3 is CASSLARGANRAEAFF. CDR3 bases: TGTGCCAGCAGCTTAGCGCGGGGAGCAAACAGGGCTGAAGCTTTCTTT. V and J are TRBV7-9 and TRBJ1-1, with D maybe TRBD1 (6 bases). Trimming took off 0 bases at V and 6 bases at J, with 17 bases between the two ends. Germline values: CDR1 SEHNR, CDR2 FQNEAQ (reference sequence). The CDR3 sequence is 16 residues long.

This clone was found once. The CDR3 protein is CASSQFSYNEQFF. The CDR3, as DNA: TGTGCCAGCAGCCAATTCTCGTACAATGAGCAGTTCTTC. The V gene is TRBV14, the J gene TRBJ2-1; no clear D. The V end was cut by 2 bases, the J end by 4 bases, with 6 bases between. Germline CDR1 reads SGHDN; CDR2 reads FVKESK. The CDR3 is 13 amino acids.